This TCR beta chain was obtained from a study of T cells after yellow fever vaccination. TCRdb passed the 5' RACE reads through MiXCR, listing each CDR3 protein once. This table has over 300,000 distinct CDR3 sequences, roughly 4.3% appearing once. This clonotype was counted a few times. This material consisted of PBMCs, taken 5 days after the yellow fever booster vaccination. The clonotype comes from a young man who received the YFV17D yellow fever vaccine.

CDR3 sequence: CASSLGFRGEGQPQHF. The CDR3 coding sequence is TGTGCCAGCAGCTTAGGGTTCCGGGGAGAGGGTCAGCCCCAGCATTTT. The rearrangement joins TRBV7-9 to TRBJ1-5, with D hard to call. V was cut by 1 base and J by 6 bases, with 16 bases left in between. The CDR3 is 16 amino acids. Germline V gives CDR1 SEHNR, CDR2 FQNEAQ (reference sequence).